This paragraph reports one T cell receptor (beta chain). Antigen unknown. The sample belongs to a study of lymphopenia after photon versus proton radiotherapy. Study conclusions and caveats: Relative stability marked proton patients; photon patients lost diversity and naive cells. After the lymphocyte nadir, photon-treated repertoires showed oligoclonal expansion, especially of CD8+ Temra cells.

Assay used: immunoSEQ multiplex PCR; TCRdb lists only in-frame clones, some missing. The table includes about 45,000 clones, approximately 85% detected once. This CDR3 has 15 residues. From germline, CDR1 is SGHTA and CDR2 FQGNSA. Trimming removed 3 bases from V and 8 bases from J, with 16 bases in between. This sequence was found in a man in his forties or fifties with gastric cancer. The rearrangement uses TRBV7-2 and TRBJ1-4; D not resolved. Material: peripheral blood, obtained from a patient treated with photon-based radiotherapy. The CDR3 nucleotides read TGTGCCAGCAGCTTTTCCGGTGGCAGACGAGAAAAACTGTTTTTT. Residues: CASSFSGGRREKLFF.